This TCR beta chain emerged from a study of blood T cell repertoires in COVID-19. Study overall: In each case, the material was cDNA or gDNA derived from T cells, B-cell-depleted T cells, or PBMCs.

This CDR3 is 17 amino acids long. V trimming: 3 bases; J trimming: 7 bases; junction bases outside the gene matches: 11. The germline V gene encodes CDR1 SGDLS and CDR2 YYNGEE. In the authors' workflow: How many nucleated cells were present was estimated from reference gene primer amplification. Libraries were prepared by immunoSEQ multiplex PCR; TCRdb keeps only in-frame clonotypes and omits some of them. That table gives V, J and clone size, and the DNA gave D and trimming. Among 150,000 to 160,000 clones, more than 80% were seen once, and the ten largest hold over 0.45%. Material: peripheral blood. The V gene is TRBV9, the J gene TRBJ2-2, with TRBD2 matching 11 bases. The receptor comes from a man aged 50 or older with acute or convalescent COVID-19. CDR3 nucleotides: TGTGCCAGCAGCGCGCCAGCCGGGACTAGCGGTGGCGGGGAGCTGTTTTTT. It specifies CASSAPAGTSGGGELFF.